This T cell receptor beta chain originates from a study of CD8 T cells in Susac syndrome. Findings and caveats of the study: The number of individuals included in the study's TCR sequencing and HLA analysis was acknowledged as relatively small.

As concerns this clonotype: Its antigen is not identified.

After removal of 4 bases from V and 7 bases from J, the junction contained 5 bases not matched to a gene. This CDR3 is 14 amino acids long. Germline V gives CDR1 LGHDT, CDR2 YNNKEL (reference sequence). RNA was extracted with the RNeasy kit, and a quantity of roughly 0.5 to 1 ug was reverse transcribed using random hexamers. Amplification of TCR beta CDR3 by immunoSEQ multiplex PCR spanned 54 Vbeta and 13 Jbeta. TCRdb used MiXCR to reprocess the immunoSEQ multiplex PCR reads, holding one entry per CDR3 protein. Altogether 180,000 or so distinct CDR3 sequences are present, almost 96% being singletons, with the ten largest covering approximately 0.09%. The authors sequenced TCR beta from blood CD8+ and CD4+ T cells. Bulk CD8+ and CD4+ cells came from magnetic negative isolation; CD8+ TEMRA by FACS.

This chain connects TRBV3-1 to TRBJ1-2; 11 bases line up with TRBD1. The sequenced material came from CD4+ T cells from PBMCs. This TCR was sampled from a human donor with multiple sclerosis. In DNA form, the CDR3 reads TGTGCCAGCAGCCCGGACAGGGGGCTGGGTGGCTACACCTTC. Protein sequence: CASSPDRGLGGYTF.